The rows below give T cell receptor beta chains drawn from one sample of a study of blood T cell repertoires in COVID-19. Measured with immunoSEQ multiplex PCR; TCRdb has only the in-frame clones, and not every one. The table lists approximately 240,000 clones, around 82% of them singletons. Sequenced sample: peripheral blood. Receptors were obtained from a woman older than 75 with active or convalescent COVID-19. Each CDR3 is given with its conserved first and last residue. The order of the fields is clone size, V gene, J gene, D gene, CDR3 protein, CDR3 DNA. A D gene is named only where the DNA matches it firmly. Clone sizes are given selectively: once, few, many, or a class where the clone is expanded.

>once|TRBV5-4|TRBJ2-3|TRBD1
CASSSGQGRDTQYF
TGTGCCAGCAGCTCCGGACAGGGTCGTGATACGCAGTATTTT
>-|TRBV2|TRBJ1-1|-
CASTKARENTEAFF
TGTGCCAGCACAAAGGCCAGGGAGAACACTGAAGCTTTCTTT
>-|TRBV14|TRBJ2-1|TRBD2
CASSQVPGLALHEQFF
TGTGCCAGCAGCCAAGTGCCGGGACTAGCGTTGCATGAGCAGTTCTTC
>-|TRBV19|TRBJ2-2|-
CASSIGGGGSGTGELFF
TGTGCCAGTAGTATAGGAGGCGGCGGCTCGGGCACCGGGGAGCTGTTTTTT
>-|TRBV5-1|TRBJ2-1|-
CASSSHGGENEQFF
TGCGCCAGCAGCTCCCACGGTGGGGAGAATGAGCAGTTCTTC
>few|TRBV18|TRBJ1-2|-
CASSPRRDINYGYTF
TGTGCCAGCTCACCACGCCGGGACATAAACTATGGCTACACCTTC
>-|TRBV5-1|TRBJ2-1|TRBD2
CASSLLAGGNYNEQFF
TGCGCCAGCAGCTTGCTAGCGGGAGGGAACTACAATGAGCAGTTCTTC
>-|TRBV19|TRBJ2-7|TRBD1
CASSPTNPWDRGRYEQYF
TGTGCCAGTAGTCCGACAAACCCCTGGGACAGGGGGCGATACGAGCAGTACTTC
>-|TRBV27|TRBJ1-5|-
CASRLRGGGNQPQHF
TGTGCCAGCAGATTAAGGGGGGGAGGCAATCAGCCCCAGCATTTT
>-|TRBV28|TRBJ2-5|TRBD2
CASSWTSGRVQETQYF
TGTGCCAGCAGTTGGACTAGCGGGAGGGTACAAGAGACCCAGTACTTC
>-|TRBV19|TRBJ2-7|TRBD2
CASSTGLPGWGYEQYF
TGTGCCAGTAGTACGGGACTACCAGGTTGGGGTTACGAGCAGTACTTC
>-|TRBV28|TRBJ2-1|TRBD2
CASSLEREKFF
TGTGCCAGCAGTTTAGAGCGGGAAAAGTTCTTC
>-|TRBV6-5|TRBJ1-2|-
CASGNQGTGYGYTF
TGTGCCAGCGGAAATCAGGGGACGGGCTATGGCTACACCTTC
>-|TRBV5-4|TRBJ2-3|TRBD2
CASSSGLADKSTDTQYF
TGTGCCAGCAGCTCGGGACTAGCCGATAAGAGCACAGATACGCAGTATTTT
>-|TRBV10-1|TRBJ2-1|-
CASSDIAESDEQFF
TGCGCCAGCAGTGATATAGCGGAGTCGGATGAGCAGTTCTTC
>once|TRBV5-4|TRBJ2-3|-
CASSPRPTGTSTHTQYF
TGTGCCAGCAGCCCGAGGCCCACAGGGACCTCCACGCATACGCAGTATTTT
>-|TRBV20-1|TRBJ1-1|-
CSARLLGEAFF
TGCAGTGCTAGATTGCTGGGCGAAGCTTTCTTT
>-|TRBV5-4|TRBJ1-3|-
CASSPKGGIIYF
TGTGCCAGCAGCCCCAAAGGGGGAATCATATATTTT
>-|TRBV18|TRBJ2-1|-
CASSPPSSWSEQFF
TGTGCCAGCTCACCACCGAGTTCGTGGAGTGAGCAGTTCTTC
>-|TRBV11-3|TRBJ2-5|TRBD1
CASSYGTEETQYF
TGTGCCAGCAGCTATGGGACAGAAGAGACCCAGTACTTC
>-|TRBV4-2|TRBJ1-1|-
CASSQDPRDTEAFF
TGTGCCAGCAGCCAAGATCCCCGGGACACTGAAGCTTTCTTT
>-|TRBV27|TRBJ1-2|TRBD1
CASSLVGDRGLNYGYTF
TGTGCCAGCAGTTTAGTCGGGGACAGGGGGCTAAACTATGGCTACACCTTC
>-|TRBV5-1|TRBJ2-3|-
CASSLQGGDTQYF
TGCGCCAGCAGCTTGCAGGGTGGCGATACGCAGTATTTT
>many|TRBV7-7|TRBJ2-1|-
CASSLALDSYNEQFF
TGTGCCAGCAGCTTAGCTCTGGACAGTTACAATGAGCAGTTCTTC
>-|TRBV5-1|TRBJ2-7|TRBD2
CASSLMRGYEQYF
TGCGCCAGCAGCTTGATGCGGGGGTACGAGCAGTACTTC
>-|TRBV28|TRBJ1-3|-
CASSGQTGNTIYF
TGTGCCAGCAGTGGGCAGACGGGAAACACCATATATTTT
>-|TRBV24-1|TRBJ2-5|-
CATSDGGTAETQYF
TGTGCCACCAGTGATGGCGGGACAGCCGAGACCCAGTACTTC
>-|TRBV7-9|TRBJ1-1|TRBD1
CASSVDRGMNTEAFF
TGTGCCAGCAGCGTAGACAGGGGTATGAACACTGAAGCTTTCTTT
>-|TRBV10-3|TRBJ2-3|TRBD2
CAISESRTSGSWADTQYF
TGTGCCATCAGTGAGTCCAGGACTAGCGGGAGTTGGGCAGATACGCAGTATTTT
>-|TRBV3-1/TRBV3-2|TRBJ1-1|TRBD1
CASSRSQQGMNTEAFF
TGTGCCAGCAGCCGCTCCCAACAGGGGATGAACACTGAAGCTTTCTTT
>-|TRBV29-1|TRBJ1-1|TRBD1
CSVGQGARSTEAFF
TGCAGCGTCGGACAGGGGGCGCGTAGCACTGAAGCTTTCTTT
>-|TRBV7-8|TRBJ2-7|-
CASSPRQGLSYEQYF
TGTGCCAGCAGCCCACGCCAGGGGTTATCCTACGAGCAGTACTTC
>-|TRBV19|TRBJ1-1|-
CASSINIGGLRQVAFF
TGTGCCAGTAGTATAAATATCGGGGGTCTGCGCCAGGTAGCTTTCTTT
>-|TRBV3-1/TRBV3-2|TRBJ2-3|TRBD2
CASSLNVGTSGRADTQYF
TGTGCCAGCAGCCTCAACGTAGGGACTAGCGGGAGGGCAGATACGCAGTATTTT
>-|TRBV2|TRBJ1-4|TRBD1
CASRQTGGYGEKLFF
TGTGCCAGCAGACAGACAGGGGGCTACGGTGAAAAACTGTTTTTT
>-|TRBV10-3|TRBJ2-3|-
CAISPAEGDTQYF
TGTGCCATCAGTCCCGCTGAGGGAGATACGCAGTATTTT
>-|TRBV6-2/TRBV6-3|TRBJ1-1|TRBD1
CASSRPLDRGQNTEAFF
TGTGCCAGCAGCCGACCGTTGGACAGGGGACAGAACACTGAAGCTTTCTTT